These 28 T cell receptor beta chains came from one sample sequenced in a study of OX40 agonist ivuxolimab in advanced cancers. Sequencing used immunoSEQ multiplex PCR; TCRdb keeps in-frame clones, though not all of them. The sample lists about 53,000 clones, nearly 90% seen once, with around 1.5% in the top ten. Material: CD4+ or CD8+ T cells sorted from blood, obtained in a trial of the OX40 agonist ivuxolimab. Receptors originate from an adult with an advanced solid tumor such as melanoma, head and neck, liver or kidney cancer.

V and J are TRBV4-1 and TRBJ1-4, with TRBD1 as a possible D gene (5 bases). Germline CDR1 reads MGHRA; CDR2 reads YSYEKL. The CDR3 extends over 14 amino acids. Trimming stripped 0 bases from V and 8 bases from J, with 10 bases between. The CDR3 coding sequence is TGCGCCAGCAGCCAAGATCAGGGAAGGGAAAAACTGTTTTTT. Translated: CASSQDQGREKLFF.

This rearrangement joins TRBV11-2 to TRBJ1-4, with D maybe TRBD1 (5 bases). Germline CDR1 reads SGHAT; CDR2 reads FQNNGV. V lost 5 bases, J lost 13 bases, and 14 bases lay in between. The CDR3 sequence is 12 residues long. The chain's CDR3 is CASSRTPGTLFF. In nucleotides, the CDR3 is TGTGCCAGCAGCCGCACCCCCGGGACACTGTTTTTT. The full variable domain, with the rest looked up from reference TRBV11-2 and TRBJ1-4, is EAGVAQSPRYKIIEKRQSVAFWCNPISGHATLYWYQQILGQGPKLLIQFQNNGVVDDSQLPKDRFSAERLKGVDSTLKIQPAKLEDSAVYLCASSRTPGTLFFGSGTQLSVL.

This clone was found a few times. The rearrangement joins TRBV6-5 to TRBJ1-5; a weak D match, TRBD1 (6 bases). CDR3 length: 14 amino acids. Deletions cut 6 bases from V and 7 bases from J, with 16 bases between. Germline CDR1 reads MNHEY; CDR2 reads SVGAGI. The CDR3 here is CASSLRGARQPQHF. For the CDR3, the DNA is TGTGCCAGCAGCCTAAGGGGGGCGAGGCAGCCCCAGCATTTT.

The V call is TRBV19, the J call TRBJ2-5; D possibly corresponds to TRBD2 (6 bases). CDR1 is LNHDA, CDR2 SQIVND, per germline (reference sequence). V was clipped by 6 bases and J by 3 bases, with 8 bases between them. The CDR3 covers 12 residues. The CDR3 protein is CASSRGEETQYF. The CDR3 DNA follows: TGTGCCAGTAGCCGCGGGGAAGAGACCCAGTACTTC.

The chain is built from TRBV10-3 and TRBJ1-5; a possible D gene is TRBD1 (5 bases). The CDR3 extends over 16 amino acids. CDR1 is ENHRY and CDR2 is SYGVKD in the germline V gene. V gave up 0 bases and J gave up 6 bases, with 15 bases separating them. This CDR3 reads CAISESRAGIGQPQHF. The CDR3 DNA follows: TGTGCCATCAGTGAGTCTAGGGCAGGGATCGGTCAGCCCCAGCATTTT.

In regard to this clone: Compared with germline, one end of the junction differs, possibly owing to a read error. The rearrangement links TRBV7-7 to TRBJ2-1, with 8 bases lining up with TRBD1. The CDR3 runs 14 residues. Germline-derived CDR1 and CDR2 are SSHAT and FNYEAQ (reference sequence). The CDR3 DNA sequence: TGTGCTAGCAGCTTATCGGGACAGGCCGATGAGCAGTTCTTC. This codes for CASSLSGQADEQFF.

The chain couples TRBV6-1 to TRBJ2-7, with D maybe TRBD1 (6 bases). Germline assignment: CDR1 MNHNS and CDR2 SASEGT. V dropped 2 bases and J dropped 2 bases, with 16 bases sitting between them. The CDR3 consists of 16 residues. The DNA for the CDR3 is TGTGCCAGCAGTGAACAGGGCATGGGACAACCCTACGAGCAGTACTTC. Translation gives CASSEQGMGQPYEQYF.

This clone was observed a few times. The J gene is TRBJ2-2, the V gene TRBV5-4; weak D call: TRBD1 (5 bases). The V end was cut by 5 bases, the J end by 0 bases, with 14 bases between. Germline CDR1 reads SGHNT; CDR2 reads YYREEE (reference sequence). This CDR3 has 16 amino acids. The chain's CDR3 is CASSPFGAANTGELFF. CDR3 coding DNA: TGTGCCAGCAGTCCTTTTGGGGCTGCGAACACCGGGGAGCTGTTTTTT. Drawing the rest from reference TRBV5-4 and TRBJ2-2, the complete variable domain is ETGVTQSPTHLIKTRGQQVTLRCSSQSGHNTVSWYQQALGQGPQFIFQYYREEENGRGNFPPRFSGLQFPNYSSELNVNALELDDSALYLCASSPFGAANTGELFFGEGSRLTVL.

The chain couples TRBV7-2 to TRBJ1-5; D is possibly TRBD1 (5 bases). Germline V lookup: CDR1 SGHTA, CDR2 FQGNSA. V was clipped by 0 bases and J by 7 bases, with 10 bases between them. CDR3 size: 14 residues. The CDR3 region is CASSLAAGDQPQHF. Here the CDR3 DNA reads TGTGCCAGCAGCTTAGCAGCGGGGGACCAGCCCCAGCATTTT.

The chain has TRBV5-1 and TRBJ2-3; TRBD2 matches at 9 bases. The CDR3 extends over 16 amino acids. Losses at the gene ends were 0 bases for V and 3 bases for J; bases not matched to a gene: 5. The germline V gene encodes CDR1 SGHRS and CDR2 YFSETQ. CDR3 amino acids: CASSLAGGGATDTQYF. The CDR3 coding sequence is TGCGCCAGCAGCTTGGCCGGCGGGGGGGCGACAGATACGCAGTATTTT.

The gene calls are TRBV4-2 and TRBJ1-5; no definite D call. Germline CDR1 reads LGHNA; CDR2 reads YNFKEQ. The V and J ends lost 0 bases and 0 bases respectively, with 9 bases between them. The CDR3 consists of 16 residues. The CDR3 sequence: CASSQELRFSNQPQHF. CDR3 in DNA: TGTGCCAGCAGCCAAGAACTGCGGTTTAGCAATCAGCCCCAGCATTTT.

The rearrangement links TRBV6-1 to TRBJ2-1; 9 bases are shared with TRBD2. The CDR3 has 16 residues. Germline V CDR1 and CDR2: MNHNS, SASEGT. Trimming took 2 bases from V and 3 from J; bases not matched to a gene: 5. In DNA, the CDR3 is TGTGCCAGCAGTGAATTGGGAGCGGGGGGCTACAATGAGCAGTTCTTC. It codes for CASSELGAGGYNEQFF.

In its sample, this clone ranks as medium-sized. V and J are TRBV19 and TRBJ1-1; tentatively, D is TRBD1 (5 bases). Germline CDR1 and CDR2: LNHDA and SQIVND (reference sequence). Between the trimmed V and J ends, which lost 5 bases and 3 bases, there was a span of 10 bases. This CDR3 has 13 residues. As DNA, the CDR3 is TGTGCCAGTAGTCGAGGGACGGACACTGAAGCTTTCTTT. Translating it yields CASSRGTDTEAFF.

The chain has TRBV10-3 and TRBJ2-5, with a possible D match to TRBD2 (6 bases). CDR1 is ENHRY, CDR2 SYGVKD, per germline. Between the trimmed V and J ends, which lost 4 bases and 7 bases, there was a span of 10 bases. The CDR3 runs 12 residues. CDR3 sequence: CAISGPEGTQYF. CDR3 sequence (DNA): TGTGCCATCAGTGGGCCGGAGGGGACCCAGTACTTC.

V usage is TRBV10-2 and J usage is TRBJ1-2; a weak D match, TRBD1 (5 bases). Germline V lookup: CDR1 WSHSY, CDR2 SAAADI. CDR3 length: 16 residues. Trimming shortened V by 7 bases and J by 1 base, and 19 bases separated the two germline ends. CDR3 loop: CASNSRWGDFNYGYTF. DNA of the CDR3: TGCGCCAGCAACTCCCGATGGGGGGATTTTAACTATGGCTACACCTTC.

This rearrangement joins TRBV9 to TRBJ1-1, with a possible D match to TRBD1 (6 bases). The CDR3 covers 13 residues. CDR1 is SGDLS and CDR2 is YYNGEE in the germline V gene. V was cut by 4 bases and J by 5 bases, with 12 bases left in between. The CDR3 region is CASSPEGGTEAFF. The CDR3 nucleotides read TGTGCCAGCAGCCCCGAGGGGGGTACTGAAGCTTTCTTT. The complete variable domain, with remaining parts taken from reference TRBV9 and TRBJ1-1, reads DSGVTQTPKHLITATGQRVTLRCSPRSGDLSVYWYQQSLDQGLQFLIQYYNGEERAKGNILERFSAQQFPDLHSELNLSSLELGDSALYFCASSPEGGTEAFFGQGTRLTVV.

DNA for the CDR3: TGTGCCAGCTCACTTCGACCGCGGAACACCGGGGAGCTGTTTTTT. This codes for CASSLRPRNTGELFF. The gene calls are TRBV18 and TRBJ2-2; D is uncertain. V was pared by 4 bases and J by 1 base, with 10 bases between. The CDR3 has 15 residues. The germline CDR1 and CDR2 sequences are KGHSH and LQKENI.

The chain combines TRBV28 with TRBJ2-1; D remains unclear. This CDR3 region has 14 residues. Trimming removed 5 bases at V and 1 base at J, with 9 bases between. From germline, CDR1 is MDHEN and CDR2 SYDVKM. The chain's CDR3 is CASSRAGSYNEQFF. CDR3 nucleotides: TGTGCCAGCAGTAGAGCCGGATCCTACAATGAGCAGTTCTTC.

The genes are TRBV5-1 and TRBJ2-1, with a possible D match to TRBD2 (5 bases). The CDR3 loop spans 15 amino acids. V was pared by 1 base and J by 5 bases, with 13 bases between. CDR1 and CDR2 from the germline V gene are SGHRS and YFSETQ. This CDR3 reads CASSLSGVDNNEQFF. Here the CDR3 DNA reads TGCGCCAGCAGCTTGTCCGGGGTCGATAACAATGAGCAGTTCTTC.

The CDR3 here is CASSLRTGGSGYTF. CDR3 DNA: TGTGCCAGCAGTTTACGGACAGGGGGCTCGGGCTACACCTTC. The chain carries TRBV28 and TRBJ1-2, with 11 bases lining up with TRBD1. There are 14 residues in the CDR3. Germline values: CDR1 MDHEN, CDR2 SYDVKM. Trimming at V came to 2 bases and at J to 8 bases, leaving 4 bases not matched to a gene.

The chain carries TRBV9 and TRBJ2-1; TRBD1 is a possible D gene (5 bases). V shed 6 bases and J shed 0 bases, with 13 bases lying between them. Germline CDR1 reads SGDLS; CDR2 reads YYNGEE. The CDR3 runs 15 residues. Here the CDR3 DNA reads TGTGCCAGCAATAGGGGAAAGAGCTCCTACAATGAGCAGTTCTTC. The encoded protein is CASNRGKSSYNEQFF.

This rearrangement joins TRBV6-6 to TRBJ1-1, with a tentative D call TRBD1 (5 bases). Germline V gives CDR1 MNHNY, CDR2 SVGAGI (reference sequence). Trimming took off 0 bases at V and 7 bases at J, with 15 bases between the two ends. The CDR3 extends over 15 amino acids. The CDR3 loop reads CASSYSGGRTGEAFF. As DNA, the CDR3 is TGTGCCAGCAGTTACTCCGGGGGGAGAACAGGTGAAGCTTTCTTT.

The table lists this clone with a few counts. The V call is TRBV14, the J call TRBJ1-1; TRBD1 is a possible D gene (5 bases). CDR3 length: 14 amino acids. Trimming left V 1 base short and J 5 bases short, with 11 bases between. Germline CDR1 and CDR2: SGHDN and FVKESK. CDR3 residues: CASSQARTLTEAFF. The CDR3 coding sequence is TGTGCCAGCAGCCAAGCCAGGACACTTACTGAAGCTTTCTTT.

This clone was detected only once. The chain joins TRBV28 to TRBJ1-2; D is perhaps TRBD1 (5 bases). Trimming took 5 bases from V and 2 from J, leaving 9 bases between them. Germline-derived CDR1 and CDR2 are MDHEN and SYDVKM. The CDR3 spans 13 residues. The CDR3, as DNA: TGTGCCAGCAGTAAGGGACGGAACTATGGCTACACCTTC. As protein: CASSKGRNYGYTF.

This chain links TRBV18 with TRBJ2-7, with TRBD2 matching over 8 bases. V was clipped by 2 bases and J by 7 bases; unmatched bases: 10. Per the germline V gene, CDR1 is KGHSH and CDR2 is LQKENI. The CDR3 has 15 residues. This CDR3 reads CASSPKDGRAREQYF. CDR3 bases: TGTGCCAGCTCACCAAAGGACGGGAGGGCCAGGGAGCAGTACTTC.

The chain combines TRBV11-2 with TRBJ2-7, with 15 nucleotides matching TRBD2. V trimming: 5 bases; J trimming: 2 bases; junction bases outside the gene matches: 7. CDR3 length equals 17 residues. The V gene's germline CDR1 is SGHAT and CDR2 FQNNGV. The CDR3 sequence: CASSRTSGRANAYEQYF. CDR3 coding DNA: TGTGCCAGCAGCCGGACTAGCGGGAGGGCAAATGCCTACGAGCAGTACTTC.

V and J are TRBV10-3 and TRBJ1-2, with 8 positions matching TRBD1. Looked up from germline, CDR1 is ENHRY and CDR2 is SYGVKD. The CDR3 covers 14 residues. J was trimmed by 1 base and V by 6 bases; bases with no gene match: 4. The CDR3 reads CAIREGQVNYGYTF. CDR3 coding DNA: TGTGCCATCAGGGAGGGACAGGTTAACTATGGCTACACCTTC.

For this clone: The sample has other DNA sequences that encode this CDR3 too. V and J are TRBV28 and TRBJ1-4; 8 nucleotides line up with TRBD1. The V gene end was trimmed by 4 bases and the J gene end by 2 bases; junction bases not matched to a gene: 3. Looked up from germline, CDR1 is MDHEN and CDR2 is SYDVKM. The CDR3 covers 15 residues. CDR3 in amino acids: CASSSGGATNEKLFF. The DNA of the CDR3 is TGTGCCAGCAGTTCAGGGGGCGCGACTAATGAAAAACTGTTTTTT.